This TCR beta chain derives from a study of Graves' ophthalmopathy and Graves' hyperthyroidism. Findings of the study overall: Ophthalmopathy could be told apart from stable hyperthyroidism by a 13-signature model (just under 90% sensitivity, about 80% specificity).

V shed 4 bases and J 4 bases; nucleotides not matched to a gene: 11. The CDR3 spans 18 residues. In germline, CDR1 is MDHEN, CDR2 SYDVKM. This clonotype was seen many times. Antigen unknown. Researchers took RNA transcripts and amplified TCR beta CDR3 regions from them. After a first-round RT-PCR with HTBI primers, a second-round multiplex PCR was run. TCRdb ran MiXCR on the multiplex PCR reads and lists one entry per CDR3 protein. The table includes nearly 400,000 distinct CDR3 sequences, 15% to 20% detected once. The clonotype originates from a woman younger than 30 with Graves' ophthalmopathy. The rearrangement uses TRBV28 and TRBJ2-4; TRBD1 aligns across 12 bases. The sequencing sample was made of peripheral blood. This chain's CDR3 is CASSSNDRDRGRKNIQYF. CDR3 coding DNA: TGTGCCAGCAGTTCAAACGACCGGGACAGGGGGCGAAAAAACATTCAGTACTTC.